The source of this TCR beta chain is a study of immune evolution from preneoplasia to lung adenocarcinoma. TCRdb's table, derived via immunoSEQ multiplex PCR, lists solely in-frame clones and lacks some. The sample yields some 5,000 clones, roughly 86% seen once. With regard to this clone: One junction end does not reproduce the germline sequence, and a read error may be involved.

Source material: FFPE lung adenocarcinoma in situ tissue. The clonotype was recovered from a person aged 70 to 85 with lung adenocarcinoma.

CDR3: CASREDRGGGRTDTQYF. CDR3 coding DNA: TGTGCCAGCAGGGAAGACAGGGGGGGCGGGCGCACAGATACGCAGTATTTT. This chain joins TRBV2 and TRBJ2-3, with TRBD1 matching over 9 bases. This CDR3 is 17 amino acids long. The V gene's germline CDR1 is SNHLY and CDR2 FYNNEI.